This paragraph covers one T cell receptor beta chain sequence. Its antigen is unknown. The data were obtained in a study of T cell responses to AZD1222 COVID-19 vaccine. Study-level findings and limits: Just a handful of people given AZD1222 tested seropositive at baseline. Unmutated variant regions are reportedly the target of nearly half of TCRs that are spike-specific. Mostly white British, mostly female donors; authors suggested clonal diversity may be underestimated. Elevations in Spike-specific TCR breadth and depth followed administration of two AZD1222 doses.

The assay was immunoSEQ multiplex PCR, and TCRdb's table has in-frame clones only and misses some. The sample consists of 110,000 or so clones, just under 90% of them appearing once. The CDR3 is 16 residues long. Germline V gene data show CDR1 as SGHRS and CDR2 as YFSETQ. With V trimmed by 4 bases and J by 0 bases, 10 bases remained unmatched. This TCR came from an adult in good health. Sequences were derived from peripheral blood, sampled on day 0 of AZD1222 vaccination. The chain combines TRBV5-1 with TRBJ2-7; 7 bases fit TRBD2. The chain's CDR3 is CASSRYTSEISYEQYF. The DNA for the CDR3 is TGCGCCAGCAGCCGCTATACTAGCGAGATCTCCTACGAGCAGTACTTC.